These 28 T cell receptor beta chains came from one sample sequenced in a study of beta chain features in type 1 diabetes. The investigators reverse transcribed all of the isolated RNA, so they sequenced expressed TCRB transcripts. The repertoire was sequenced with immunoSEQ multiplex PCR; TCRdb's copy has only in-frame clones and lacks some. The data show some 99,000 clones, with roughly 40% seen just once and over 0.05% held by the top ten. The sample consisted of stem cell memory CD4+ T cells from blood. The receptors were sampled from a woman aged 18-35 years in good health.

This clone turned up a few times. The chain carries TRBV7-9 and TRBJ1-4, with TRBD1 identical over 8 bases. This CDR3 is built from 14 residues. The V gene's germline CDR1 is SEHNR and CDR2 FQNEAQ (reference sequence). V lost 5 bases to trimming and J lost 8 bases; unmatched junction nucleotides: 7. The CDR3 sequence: CASSEYRGMEKLFF. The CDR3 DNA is TGTGCCAGCAGCGAATACAGGGGGATGGAAAAACTGTTTTTT.

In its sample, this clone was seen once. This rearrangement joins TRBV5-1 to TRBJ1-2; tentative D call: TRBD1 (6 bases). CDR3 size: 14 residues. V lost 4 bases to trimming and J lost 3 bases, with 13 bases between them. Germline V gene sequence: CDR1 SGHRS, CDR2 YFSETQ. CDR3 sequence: CASSTLTGHYGYTF. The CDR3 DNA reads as TGCGCCAGCAGCACTCTGACAGGCCACTATGGCTACACCTTC.

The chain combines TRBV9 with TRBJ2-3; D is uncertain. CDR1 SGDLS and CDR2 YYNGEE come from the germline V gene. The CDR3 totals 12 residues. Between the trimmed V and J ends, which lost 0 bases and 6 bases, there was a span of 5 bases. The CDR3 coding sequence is TGTGCCAGCAGCGTAGCTTCCGATACGCAGTATTTT. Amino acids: CASSVASDTQYF.

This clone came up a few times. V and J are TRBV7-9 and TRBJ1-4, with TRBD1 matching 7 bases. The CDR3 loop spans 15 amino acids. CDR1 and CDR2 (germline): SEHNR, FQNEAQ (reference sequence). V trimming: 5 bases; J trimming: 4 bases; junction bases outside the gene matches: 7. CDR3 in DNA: TGTGCCAGCAGCCCGGGGGACAGCCGTAATGAAAAACTGTTTTTT. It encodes CASSPGDSRNEKLFF.

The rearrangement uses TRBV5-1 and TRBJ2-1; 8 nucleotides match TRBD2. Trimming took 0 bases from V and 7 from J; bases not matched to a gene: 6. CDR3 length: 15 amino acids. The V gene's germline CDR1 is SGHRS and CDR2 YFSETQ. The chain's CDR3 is CASSLGSGTSNEQFF. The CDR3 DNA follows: TGCGCCAGCAGCTTGGGATCCGGGACTAGTAATGAGCAGTTCTTC.

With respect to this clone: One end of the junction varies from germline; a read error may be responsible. Here the CDR3 reads CASSPRTGTTEAFF. The CDR3 DNA sequence: TGCGCAAGCAGCCCGAGGACAGGGACCACTGAAGCTTTCTTT. This chain links TRBV5-1 with TRBJ1-1; 8 bases fit TRBD1. The CDR3 covers 14 residues. CDR1 is SGHRS, CDR2 YFSETQ, per germline.

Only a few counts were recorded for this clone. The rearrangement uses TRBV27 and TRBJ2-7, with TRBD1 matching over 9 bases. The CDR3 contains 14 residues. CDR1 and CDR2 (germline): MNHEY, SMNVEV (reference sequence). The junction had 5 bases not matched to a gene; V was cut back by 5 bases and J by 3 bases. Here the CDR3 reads CASSPGQGNYEQYF. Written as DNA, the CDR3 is TGTGCCAGCAGTCCGGGACAGGGAAACTACGAGCAGTACTTC.

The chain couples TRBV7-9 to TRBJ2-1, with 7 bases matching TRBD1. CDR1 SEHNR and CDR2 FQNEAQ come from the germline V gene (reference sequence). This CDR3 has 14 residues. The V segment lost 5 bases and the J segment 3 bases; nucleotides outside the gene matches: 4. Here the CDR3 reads CASSVQGNYNEQFF. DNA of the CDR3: TGTGCCAGCAGCGTACAGGGGAACTACAATGAGCAGTTCTTC.

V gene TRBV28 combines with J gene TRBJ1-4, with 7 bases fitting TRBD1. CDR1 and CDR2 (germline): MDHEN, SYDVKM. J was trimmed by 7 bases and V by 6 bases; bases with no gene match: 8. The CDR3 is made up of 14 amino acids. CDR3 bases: TGTGCCAGCAGGCAACAGGGGAAGGGTGAAAAACTGTTTTTT. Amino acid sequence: CASRQQGKGEKLFF. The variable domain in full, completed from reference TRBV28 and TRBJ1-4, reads DVKVTQSSRYLVKRTGEKVFLECVQDMDHENMFWYRQDPGLGLRLIYFSYDVKMKEKGDIPEGYSVSREKKERFSLILESASTNQTSMYLCASRQQGKGEKLFFGSGTQLSVL.

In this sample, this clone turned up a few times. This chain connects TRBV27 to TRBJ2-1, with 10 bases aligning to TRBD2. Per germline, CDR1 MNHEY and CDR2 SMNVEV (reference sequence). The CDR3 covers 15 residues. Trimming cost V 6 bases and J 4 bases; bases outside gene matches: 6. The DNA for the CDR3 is TGTGCCAGCAGGACAGCGGGAGGGGGGTACAATGAGCAGTTCTTC. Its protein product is CASRTAGGGYNEQFF.

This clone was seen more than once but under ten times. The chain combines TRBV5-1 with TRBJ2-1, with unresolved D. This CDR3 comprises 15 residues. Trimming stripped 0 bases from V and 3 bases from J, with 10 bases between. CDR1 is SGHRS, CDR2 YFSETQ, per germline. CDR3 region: CASSLGRTYYNEQFF. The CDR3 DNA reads TGCGCCAGCAGCTTGGGGAGAACTTACTACAATGAGCAGTTCTTC.

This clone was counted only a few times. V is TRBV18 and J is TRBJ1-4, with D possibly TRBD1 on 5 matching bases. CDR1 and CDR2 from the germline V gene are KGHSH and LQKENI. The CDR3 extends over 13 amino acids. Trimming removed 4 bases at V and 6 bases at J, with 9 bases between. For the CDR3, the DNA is TGTGCCAGCTCACGCGGGGGAGATGAAAAACTGTTTTTT. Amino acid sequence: CASSRGGDEKLFF.

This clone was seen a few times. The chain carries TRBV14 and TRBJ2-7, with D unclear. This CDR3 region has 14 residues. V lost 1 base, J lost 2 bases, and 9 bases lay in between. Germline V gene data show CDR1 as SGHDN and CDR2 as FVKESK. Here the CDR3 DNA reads TGTGCCAGCAGCCAAGGTCGAAACACCTACGAGCAGTACTTC. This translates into CASSQGRNTYEQYF.

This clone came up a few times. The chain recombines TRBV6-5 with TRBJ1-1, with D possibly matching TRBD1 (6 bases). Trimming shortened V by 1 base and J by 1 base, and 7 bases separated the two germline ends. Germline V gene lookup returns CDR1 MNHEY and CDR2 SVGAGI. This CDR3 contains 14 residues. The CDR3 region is CASSYWDKNTEAFF. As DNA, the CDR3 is TGTGCCAGCAGTTACTGGGACAAGAACACTGAAGCTTTCTTT.

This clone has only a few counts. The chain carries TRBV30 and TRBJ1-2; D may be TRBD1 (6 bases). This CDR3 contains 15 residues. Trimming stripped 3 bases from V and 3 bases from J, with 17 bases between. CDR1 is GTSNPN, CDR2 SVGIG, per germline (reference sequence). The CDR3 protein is CAWRRPYRDYYGYTF. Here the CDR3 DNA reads TGTGCCTGGAGGCGTCCCTACAGGGATTACTATGGCTACACCTTC.

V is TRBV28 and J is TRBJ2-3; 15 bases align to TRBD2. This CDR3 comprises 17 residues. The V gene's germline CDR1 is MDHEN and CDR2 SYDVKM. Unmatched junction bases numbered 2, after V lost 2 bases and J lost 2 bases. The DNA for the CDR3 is TGTGCCAGCAGTTTAGGACTAGCGGGAGGGCTCACAGATACGCAGTATTTT. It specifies CASSLGLAGGLTDTQYF.

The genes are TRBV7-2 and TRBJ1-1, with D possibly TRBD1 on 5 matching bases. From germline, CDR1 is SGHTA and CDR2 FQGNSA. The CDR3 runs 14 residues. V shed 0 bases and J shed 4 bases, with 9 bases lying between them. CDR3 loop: CASSLASGRTEAFF. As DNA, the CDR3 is TGTGCCAGCAGCTTAGCGTCAGGGCGCACTGAAGCTTTCTTT.

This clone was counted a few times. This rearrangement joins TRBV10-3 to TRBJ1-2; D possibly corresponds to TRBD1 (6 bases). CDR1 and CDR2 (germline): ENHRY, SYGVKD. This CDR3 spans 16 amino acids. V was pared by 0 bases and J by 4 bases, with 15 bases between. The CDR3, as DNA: TGTGCCATCAGTGAGTCGAGGGGGGGGCCGAGCTATGGCTACACCTTC. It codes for CAISESRGGPSYGYTF.

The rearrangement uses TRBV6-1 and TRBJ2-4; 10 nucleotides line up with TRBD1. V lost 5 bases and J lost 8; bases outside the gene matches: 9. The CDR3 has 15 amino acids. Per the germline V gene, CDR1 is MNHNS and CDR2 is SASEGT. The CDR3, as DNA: TGTGCCAGCAGTCTCTCCGGGACAGGGGCGGACATTCAGTACTTC. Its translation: CASSLSGTGADIQYF.

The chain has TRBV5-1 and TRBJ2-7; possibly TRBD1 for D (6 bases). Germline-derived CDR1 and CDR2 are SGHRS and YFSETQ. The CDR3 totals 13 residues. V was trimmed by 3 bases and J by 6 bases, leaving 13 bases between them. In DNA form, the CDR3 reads TGCGCCAGCAGCTCGTCCGGGACAAGCGAGCAGTACTTC. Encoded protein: CASSSSGTSEQYF.

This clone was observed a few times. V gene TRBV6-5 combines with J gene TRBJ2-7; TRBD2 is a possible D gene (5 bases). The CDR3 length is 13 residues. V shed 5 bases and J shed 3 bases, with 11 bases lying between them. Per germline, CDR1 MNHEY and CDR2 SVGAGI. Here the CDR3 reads CASSARDLYEQYF. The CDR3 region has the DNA TGTGCCAGCAGTGCCCGGGATCTCTACGAGCAGTACTTC.

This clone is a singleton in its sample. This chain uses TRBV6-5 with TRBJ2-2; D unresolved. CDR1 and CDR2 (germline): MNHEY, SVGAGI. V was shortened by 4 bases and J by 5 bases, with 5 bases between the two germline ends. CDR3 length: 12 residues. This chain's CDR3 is CASSFQTGELFF. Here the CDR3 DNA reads TGTGCCAGCAGTTTCCAAACCGGGGAGCTGTTTTTT.

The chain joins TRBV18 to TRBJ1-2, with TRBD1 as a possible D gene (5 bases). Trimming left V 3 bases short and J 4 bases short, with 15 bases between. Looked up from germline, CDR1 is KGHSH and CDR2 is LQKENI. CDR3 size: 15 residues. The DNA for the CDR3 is TGTGCCAGCTCACCCCGCCCAGGGTCGGGCTATGGCTACACCTTC. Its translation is CASSPRPGSGYGYTF.

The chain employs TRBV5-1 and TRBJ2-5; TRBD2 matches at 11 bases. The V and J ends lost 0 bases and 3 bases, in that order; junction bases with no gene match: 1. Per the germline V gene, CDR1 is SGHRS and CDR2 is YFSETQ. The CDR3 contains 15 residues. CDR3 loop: CASSLVLAGEETQYF. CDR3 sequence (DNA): TGCGCCAGCAGCTTGGTACTAGCGGGAGAAGAGACCCAGTACTTC.

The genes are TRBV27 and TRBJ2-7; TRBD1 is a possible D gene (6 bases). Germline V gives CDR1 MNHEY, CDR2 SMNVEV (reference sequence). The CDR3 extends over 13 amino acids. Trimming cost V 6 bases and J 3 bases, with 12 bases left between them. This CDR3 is CASSPRGRYEQYF. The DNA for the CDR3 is TGTGCCAGCAGCCCCAGGGGACGCTACGAGCAGTACTTC.

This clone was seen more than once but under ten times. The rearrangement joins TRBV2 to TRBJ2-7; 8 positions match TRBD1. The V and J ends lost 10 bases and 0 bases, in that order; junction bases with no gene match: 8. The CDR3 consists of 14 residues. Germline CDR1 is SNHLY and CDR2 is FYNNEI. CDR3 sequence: CAIRDRPNSYEQYF. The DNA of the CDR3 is TGTGCCATAAGGGACAGGCCGAACTCCTACGAGCAGTACTTC.

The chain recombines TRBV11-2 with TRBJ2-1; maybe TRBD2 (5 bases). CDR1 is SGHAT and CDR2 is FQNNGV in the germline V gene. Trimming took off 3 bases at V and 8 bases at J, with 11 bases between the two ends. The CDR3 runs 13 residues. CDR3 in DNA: TGTGCCAGCAGCTTTTCCCCGGGGTATGAGCAGTTCTTC. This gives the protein CASSFSPGYEQFF. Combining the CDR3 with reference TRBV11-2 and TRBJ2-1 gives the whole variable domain EAGVAQSPRYKIIEKRQSVAFWCNPISGHATLYWYQQILGQGPKLLIQFQNNGVVDDSQLPKDRFSAERLKGVDSTLKIQPAKLEDSAVYLCASSFSPGYEQFFGPGTRLTVL.

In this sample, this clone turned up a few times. CDR3 nucleotide sequence: TGTGCCAGCAGAGGGGTAGGGCCGCGGCCCCAGCATTTT. It yields the protein CASRGVGPRPQHF. This chain uses TRBV6-4 with TRBJ1-5; TRBD1 is a possible D gene (5 bases). The germline CDR1 and CDR2 sequences are MRHNA and SNTAGT. The CDR3 runs 13 residues. V lost 6 bases to trimming and J lost 9 bases, with 15 bases between them.